This T cell receptor beta chain is from a study of T-cell memory formation after mild COVID-19 (dated by TCRdb to the early 2020s). About the full investigation: Most TCR sequence clusters were specific to one of the two donors. In a couple of donors, T-cell clones that expanded and contracted after mild COVID-19 were tracked by sequencing TCRalpha and TCRbeta repertoires over time. The cohort comprised two young, previously healthy adult volunteers, one female and one male.

Broad study findings and their caveats: Some responding clones were detected in pre-infection memory, which suggested that pre-existing cross-reactive memory T cells had joined the SARS-CoV-2 response. Whether the second-wave clones peaking on day 37 were SARS-CoV-2 specific was not confirmed. Only a couple of mild cases were covered by the study, and larger cohorts that include severe cases with pre-infection samples were considered necessary. From day 15 to 85, contracting clones showed balanced CD4/CD8 phenotypes, whereas a second wave of clones that expanded from day 15 to 37 leaned towards CD4+. Contracting CD4+ clones turned up mainly in the CM and EM memory subsets, whereas EMRA was where CD8+ clones were enriched.

Ficoll-Paque density gradient centrifugation was used to isolate PBMCs. Sequences SGHRS (CDR1) and YFSETQ (CDR2) are obtained from the germline V gene. Here V drops 4 bases and J drops 4 bases, and the junction holds 3 bases not matched to any gene. Including cysteine and phenylalanine, the CDR3 has 15 amino acids. The only DNA kept is the CDR3, 45 bases in frame from the first base. Sequencing took place on an Illumina NovaSeq 6000. TCRalpha and TCRbeta cDNA libraries were built by 5'RACE with constant-segment primers, adding sample barcodes and unique molecular identifiers. RNA was extracted from every sample with Trizol reagent. Library amplification was performed in two PCR steps, and a second sample barcode and Illumina TruSeq adapters were introduced in the second step. Sequencing of the libraries was done on an Illumina NovaSeq, producing 2 x 150 bp paired-end reads. The study's processing was this. Reads were demultiplexed and collapsed into UMI-guided consensus sequences with migec v1.2.7. Using mixcr v2.1.11, UMI consensuses were aligned to TRA and TRB V and J templates and then assembled into clonotypes. A clonotype was counted as expanded or contracted only when both edgeR and NoisET called the clonotype significant, with the noise models trained on biological replicates. For edgeR calls, the thresholds were a false discovery rate-adjusted p below 0.01 and a log2 fold-change of 1. As an exploratory analysis of dynamics, max-normalized trajectories of the 1000 most abundant clonotypes were examined with PCA combined with hierarchical clustering. The CD4 or CD8 phenotype of responding clones was assigned using the separately sequenced CD4+ and CD8+ repertoires. TCRdb reprocessing: public reads trimmed at Q25 with fastp, clones called with MiXCR, in-frame beta chains kept. Rows merge per CDR3 protein into single entries with the most common DNA and genes. TCRdb assigned the V and J calls; the authors' analysis was not used. A total of 250,000 to 350,000 distinct CDR3 sequences appear in this sample, roughly 19% of them only once. Of the sample, around 21% is held by the ten largest clones.

This clonotype appeared a few times. Its antigen specificity is not known. Nothing much larger sits one base from this clone, and base qualities are not available. The TCR sequence derives from a man aged 18 to 29 who had mild COVID-19 (a few samples of this study predate the infection). The sample titles of this study are shuffled in the database, so cell type and time point are left out; the donor was told from shared clones. This chain joins TRBV5-1 to TRBJ2-1; 12 central bases correspond to TRBD2. Sample: PBMCs or a T cell subset sorted from them (not recorded which). In nucleotide form, the sequence is TGCGCCAGCAGCACTAGCGGGGGGCTGTACAATGAGCAGTTCTTC. Translated, this is CASSTSGGLYNEQFF.